These 20 T cell receptor beta chains were sequenced from one sample in a study of OX40 agonist ivuxolimab in advanced cancers. Measured with immunoSEQ multiplex PCR; TCRdb has only the in-frame clones, and not every one. The sample consists of about 25,000 clones, approximately 86% of them appearing once. The sequences come from CD4+ or CD8+ T cells sorted from blood, collected in a trial of the OX40 agonist ivuxolimab. Source of these receptors: an adult with an advanced solid tumor such as melanoma, head and neck, liver or kidney cancer.

The count of this clone is one. The chain recombines TRBV19 with TRBJ2-1; TRBD2 agrees at 7 bases. V shed 3 bases and J 4 bases; nucleotides not matched to a gene: 6. From germline, CDR1 is LNHDA and CDR2 SQIVND (reference sequence). The CDR3 sequence is 15 residues long. The CDR3 sequence: CASSIPREVYNEQFF. Here the CDR3 DNA reads TGTGCCAGTAGTATTCCCCGGGAGGTGTACAATGAGCAGTTCTTC.

The chain is built from TRBV4-2 and TRBJ2-7, with D perhaps given as TRBD1 or TRBD2 (5 bases each). The CDR3 is 16 residues long. V was trimmed by 3 bases and J by 1 base, leaving 16 bases between them. Germline CDR1 LGHNA, CDR2 YNFKEQ. The CDR3: CASSHPRDGGSYEQYF. The CDR3 nucleotides read TGTGCCAGCAGCCACCCCCGGGATGGGGGATCCTACGAGCAGTACTTC.

This clone has a single count. The chain employs TRBV19 and TRBJ1-1, with 7 bases aligning to TRBD1. The CDR3 contains 14 residues. V shed 9 bases, J shed 6 bases, and the junction held 13 bases outside the gene matches. CDR1 is LNHDA and CDR2 is SQIVND in the germline V gene (reference sequence). The CDR3 region is CASLTGTEISEAFF. The CDR3 DNA is TGTGCCAGCCTGACCGGGACAGAAATATCTGAAGCTTTCTTT.

The V gene is TRBV15, the J gene TRBJ1-3; possible D gene TRBD1, 5 bases. V lost 4 bases, J lost 0 bases, and 13 bases lay in between. The CDR3 runs to 16 residues. Germline loops: CDR1 LNHNV, CDR2 YYDKDF (reference sequence). The CDR3 bases are TGTGCCACCAGCACCCAGGGTGGCTACTCTGGAAACACCATATATTTT. Translating gives CATSTQGGYSGNTIYF.

The chain is built from TRBV25-1 and TRBJ2-2; TRBD2 matches 11 bases. Per germline, CDR1 MGHDK and CDR2 SYGVNS. V shed 8 bases and J 2 bases; nucleotides not matched to a gene: 7. This CDR3 comprises 16 residues. DNA of the CDR3: TGTGCCAGCCTCTCGACTAGCGGGGTTAACACCGGGGAGCTGTTTTTT. Translated: CASLSTSGVNTGELFF.

The rearrangement uses TRBV13 and TRBJ2-7; no clear D. This CDR3 has 14 residues. Germline CDR1 PRHDT, CDR2 FYEKMQ (reference sequence). V lost 0 bases and J lost 3, with 9 bases in between. CDR3 sequence: CASSLGVLGYEQYF. The CDR3 DNA reads as TGTGCCAGCAGCTTAGGTGTCTTGGGCTACGAGCAGTACTTC. Looking up the rest from reference TRBV13 and TRBJ2-7 gives the full variable domain: AAGVIQSPRHLIKEKRETATLKCYPIPRHDTVYWYQQGPGQDPQFLISFYEKMQSDKGSIPDRFSAQQFSDYHSELNMSSLELGDSALYFCASSLGVLGYEQYFGPGTRLTVT.

This chain's CDR3 is CASSLARTGYGYTF. The DNA for the CDR3 is TGTGCCAGCAGCTTGGCCCGGACAGGCTATGGCTACACCTTC. The rearrangement uses TRBV5-4 and TRBJ1-2; TRBD1 agrees at 7 bases. V lost 0 bases, J lost 4 bases, and 3 bases stayed unmatched. Germline loops: CDR1 SGHNT, CDR2 YYREEE (reference sequence). This CDR3 has 14 residues.

The chain has TRBV7-8 and TRBJ2-7, with 11 bases aligning to TRBD2. The junction had 13 bases not matched to a gene; V was cut back by 5 bases and J by 7 bases. The CDR3 is made up of 16 amino acids. Germline V gene sequence: CDR1 SGHVS, CDR2 FQNEAQ. CDR3 in DNA: TGTGCCAGCAGCCCCCGGGTAGCGGGAGGGCCTGGAGAGCAGTACTTC. It codes for CASSPRVAGGPGEQYF.

The chain is built from TRBV28 and TRBJ1-5; D may be TRBD1 (5 bases). The CDR3 sequence is 16 residues long. Trimming took off 6 bases at V and 0 bases at J, with 15 bases between the two ends. Germline V gene sequence: CDR1 MDHEN, CDR2 SYDVKM. The CDR3 sequence is CASSRGAGFSNQPQHF. The CDR3 nucleotides read TGTGCCAGCAGCCGAGGGGCAGGGTTTAGCAATCAGCCCCAGCATTTT.

V is TRBV14 and J is TRBJ2-1, with 8 bases matching TRBD2. The CDR3 loop spans 12 amino acids. Looked up from germline, CDR1 is SGHDN and CDR2 is FVKESK. Germline trimming cut 4 bases from V and 15 bases from J; bases unmatched to any gene: 8. CDR3 region: CASSPPGTRPFF. The CDR3 nucleotides read TGTGCCAGCAGCCCCCCCGGGACTAGGCCGTTCTTC.

The chain is built from TRBV27 and TRBJ1-1; tentatively, D is TRBD1 (6 bases). Per the germline V gene, CDR1 is MNHEY and CDR2 is SMNVEV (reference sequence). Trimming left V 1 base short and J 4 bases short, with 10 bases between. The CDR3 sequence is 14 residues long. This chain's CDR3 is CASSLWGGGTEAFF. CDR3 DNA: TGTGCCAGCAGTTTATGGGGGGGCGGCACTGAAGCTTTCTTT.

V and J are TRBV10-1 and TRBJ1-5; D is undetermined. CDR1 and CDR2 from the germline V gene are WNHNN and SYGVQD (reference sequence). The CDR3 is 15 amino acids. Trimming took 4 bases from V and 3 from J, leaving 13 bases between them. CDR3 residues: CASSGSGGVNQPQHF. CDR3 in DNA: TGCGCCAGCAGTGGGTCTGGTGGCGTCAATCAGCCCCAGCATTTT.

The DNA for the CDR3 is TGTGCCAGCAGTTCCCGGACTAGCGGGGAAGATGAGCAGTTCTTC. It codes for CASSSRTSGEDEQFF. J is TRBJ2-1 and V is TRBV6-5; 12 bases map to TRBD2. Unmatched junction bases numbered 6, after V lost 4 bases and J lost 8 bases. There are 15 residues in the CDR3. CDR1 MNHEY and CDR2 SVGAGI come from the germline V gene.

The V and J genes are TRBV15 and TRBJ2-2, with D unresolved. Trimming cost V 1 base and J 3 bases, with 12 bases left between them. Germline-derived CDR1 and CDR2 are LNHNV and YYDKDF (reference sequence). The CDR3 is made up of 16 amino acids. The CDR3 loop is CATSRARTLYTGELFF. CDR3 sequence (DNA): TGTGCCACCAGCAGAGCCCGGACGTTATACACCGGGGAGCTGTTTTTT.

The chain has TRBV6-6 and TRBJ1-3; D unresolved. There are 11 residues in the CDR3. V was trimmed by 8 bases and J by 4 bases, leaving 6 bases between them. Germline CDR1 is MNHNY and CDR2 is SVGAGI (reference sequence). In DNA, the CDR3 is TGTGCCAGCGTACAGGGAAACACCATATATTTT. Amino acid sequence: CASVQGNTIYF.

This clone was counted a single time. The gene calls are TRBV27 and TRBJ2-5, with 7 bases aligning to TRBD1. The CDR3 consists of 13 residues. Unmatched junction bases numbered 3, after V lost 6 bases and J lost 2 bases. CDR1 and CDR2 (germline): MNHEY, SMNVEV (reference sequence). CDR3: CASSHRGQETQYF. Here the CDR3 DNA reads TGTGCCAGCAGCCACAGGGGTCAAGAGACCCAGTACTTC.

J is TRBJ2-7 and V is TRBV29-1; possibly TRBD1 for D (6 bases). The germline V gene has CDR1 SQVTM and CDR2 ANQGSEA. The CDR3 totals 14 residues. V gave up 3 bases and J gave up 2 bases, with 14 bases separating them. The CDR3 DNA is TGCAGCGTTGAGTGTCCGGGACAAACCTACGAGCAGTACTTC. This encodes CSVECPGQTYEQYF.

This clone has a single count. J is TRBJ2-1 and V is TRBV27; 8 bases map to TRBD1. The CDR3 spans 16 residues. V gave up 4 bases and J gave up 4 bases; unmatched junction bases: 9. Germline V gene sequence: CDR1 MNHEY, CDR2 SMNVEV (reference sequence). The CDR3 coding sequence is TGTGCCAGCAGTTCCTACAGGGGGATAGTGTACAATGAGCAGTTCTTC. Protein: CASSSYRGIVYNEQFF.

This clone appeared once. The sample has other DNA sequences that encode this CDR3 too. V is TRBV28 and J is TRBJ1-2; D might be TRBD1 (5 bases). Germline CDR1 is MDHEN and CDR2 is SYDVKM. This CDR3 has 14 residues. V lost 2 bases, J lost 2 bases, and 9 bases lay in between. The DNA for the CDR3 is TGTGCCAGCAGTTTAGGCCAGGGCAACTATGGCTACACCTTC. It is translated as CASSLGQGNYGYTF.

The chain joins TRBV28 to TRBJ2-1; 7 bases align to TRBD2. Per germline, CDR1 MDHEN and CDR2 SYDVKM. J was trimmed by 7 bases and V by 3 bases; bases with no gene match: 9. The CDR3 is 15 residues long. CDR3 region: CASSFRGGLWNEQFF. In DNA form, the CDR3 reads TGTGCCAGCAGTTTCCGGGGAGGGCTATGGAATGAGCAGTTCTTC. The full variable domain, completed using reference TRBV28 and TRBJ2-1, is DVKVTQSSRYLVKRTGEKVFLECVQDMDHENMFWYRQDPGLGLRLIYFSYDVKMKEKGDIPEGYSVSREKKERFSLILESASTNQTSMYLCASSFRGGLWNEQFFGPGTRLTVL.